This T cell receptor beta chain derives from a study of T-cell reconstitution after alpha-beta-depleted transplantation in children. Unique molecular identifiers were used in preparing the TCRbeta library. One entry per CDR3 protein results from TCRdb running MiXCR on the PCR reads. The repertoire holds some 500,000 distinct CDR3 sequences, with less than 35% as singletons. This material consisted of PBMCs from the stem cell graft donor, taken from the stem cell graft. This TCR was recovered from a human donor who donated a stem cell graft to a child with aplastic anemia.

CDR3 DNA: TGTGCCAGCGGAACCCGGGGGGGGCGGTTGGACATTCAGTACTTC. This codes for CASGTRGGRLDIQYF. The gene calls are TRBV5-8 and TRBJ2-4, with TRBD2 matching over 8 bases. This CDR3 contains 15 residues. Unmatched junction bases numbered 14, after V lost 7 bases and J lost 8 bases. Germline V lookup: CDR1 SGHTS, CDR2 YDEGEE.